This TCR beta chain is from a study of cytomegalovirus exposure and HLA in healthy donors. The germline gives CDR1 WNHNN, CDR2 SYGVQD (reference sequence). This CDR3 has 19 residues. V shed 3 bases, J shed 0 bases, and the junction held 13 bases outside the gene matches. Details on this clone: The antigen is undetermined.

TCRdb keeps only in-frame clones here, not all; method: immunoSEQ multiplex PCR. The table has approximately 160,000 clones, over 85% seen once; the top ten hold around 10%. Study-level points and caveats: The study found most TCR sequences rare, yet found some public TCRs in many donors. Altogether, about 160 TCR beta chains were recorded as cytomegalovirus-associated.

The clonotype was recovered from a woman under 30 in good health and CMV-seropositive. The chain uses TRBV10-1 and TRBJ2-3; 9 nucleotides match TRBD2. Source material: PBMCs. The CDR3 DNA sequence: TGCGCCAGCAGTGATCCCGGGACTAGCCAAAATACAAGCACAGATACGCAGTATTTT. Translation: CASSDPGTSQNTSTDTQYF.